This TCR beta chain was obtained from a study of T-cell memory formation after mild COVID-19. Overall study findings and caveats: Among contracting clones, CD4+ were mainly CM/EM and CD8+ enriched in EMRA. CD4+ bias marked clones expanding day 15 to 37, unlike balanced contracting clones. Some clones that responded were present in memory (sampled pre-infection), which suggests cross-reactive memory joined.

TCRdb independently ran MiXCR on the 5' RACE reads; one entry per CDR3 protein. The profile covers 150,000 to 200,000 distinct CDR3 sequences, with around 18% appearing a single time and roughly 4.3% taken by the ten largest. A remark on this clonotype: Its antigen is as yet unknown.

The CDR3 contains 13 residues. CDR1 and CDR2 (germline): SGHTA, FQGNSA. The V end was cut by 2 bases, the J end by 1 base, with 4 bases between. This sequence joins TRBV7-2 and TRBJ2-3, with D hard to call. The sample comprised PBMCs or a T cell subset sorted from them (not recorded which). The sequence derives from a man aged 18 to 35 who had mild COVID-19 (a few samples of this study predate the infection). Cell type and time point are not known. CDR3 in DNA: TGTGCCAGCAGCTTAAGTCGCACAGATACGCAGTATTTT. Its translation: CASSLSRTDTQYF. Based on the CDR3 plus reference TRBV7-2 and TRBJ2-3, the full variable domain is GAGVSQSPSNKVTEKGKDVELRCDPISGHTALYWYRQSLGQGLEFLIYFQGNSAPDKSGLPSDRFSAERTGGSVSTLTIQRTQQEDSAVYLCASSLSRTDTQYFGPGTRLTVL.